The subject of this entry is one T cell receptor beta chain. Time point described: after neoadjuvant nivolumab, at surgical resection. V lost 4 bases to trimming and J lost 6 bases, with 13 bases between them. This CDR3 is built from 13 residues. CDR1 is SGHNT, CDR2 YYREEE, per germline (reference sequence). The data were produced by immunoSEQ multiplex PCR, yet TCRdb's version contains in-frame clones alone and is incomplete. The profile shows over 65,000 clones, roughly nine tenths of them singletons. This sample was included in a study of neoadjuvant anti-PD-1 for oral cavity cancer. For the study at large: Non-progressing patients received a fourth nivolumab dose near day 43, then surgery on days 50-56.

This material consisted of PBMCs, taken after nivolumab (anti-PD-1) treatment. The rearrangement joins TRBV5-4 to TRBJ1-2; D is possibly TRBD1 (6 bases). This clonotype was obtained from a person aged 35-80 years with oral cavity squamous cell carcinoma. The CDR3 sequence: CASSRTATNGYTF. The CDR3 nucleotides are TGTGCCAGCAGCCGGACAGCCACGAATGGCTACACCTTC. Drawing the rest from reference TRBV5-4 and TRBJ1-2, the complete variable domain is ETGVTQSPTHLIKTRGQQVTLRCSSQSGHNTVSWYQQALGQGPQFIFQYYREEENGRGNFPPRFSGLQFPNYSSELNVNALELDDSALYLCASSRTATNGYTFGSGTRLTVV.